The 11 T cell receptor beta chains below all came from one sample that was sequenced in a study of shared clonotypes between healthy human individuals. TCRdb keeps only in-frame clones here, not all; method: immunoSEQ multiplex PCR. Here the sample spans around 500,000 clones, approximately 82% being singletons. The sequenced material came from PBMCs. The receptors were gathered from a woman between 40 and 55 years old in good health. Some clones in this sample may be carry-over from other donors' samples.

This clone is a singleton in its sample. The rearrangement uses TRBV28 and TRBJ2-1; D is unresolved. The germline V and J ends were trimmed by 4 bases and 0 bases, with 13 bases remaining between them. Germline V gene data show CDR1 as MDHEN and CDR2 as SYDVKM. CDR3 size: 16 residues. CDR3 nucleotide sequence: TGTGCCAGCAGTTCACATCACGGAAGCTCCTACAATGAGCAGTTCTTC. Translating gives CASSSHHGSSYNEQFF.

The CDR3 here is CASSLTGPQRDTQYF. In DNA, the CDR3 is TGCGCCAGCAGCCTCACCGGGCCTCAACGGGATACGCAGTATTTT. This chain links TRBV5-1 with TRBJ2-3; the D is unclear. The CDR3 loop spans 15 amino acids. V was trimmed by 4 bases and J by 6 bases, leaving 18 bases between them. Germline V gene data show CDR1 as SGHRS and CDR2 as YFSETQ.

This chain uses TRBV5-8 with TRBJ2-5; TRBD1 might be the D (5 bases). Trimming cost V 5 bases and J 4 bases, with 15 bases left between them. This CDR3 spans 14 amino acids. Germline V CDR1 and CDR2: SGHTS, YDEGEE. This CDR3 reads CASRPTVFTETQYF. The CDR3 coding sequence is TGTGCCAGCAGACCGACAGTGTTTACAGAGACCCAGTACTTC.

The rearrangement joins TRBV13 to TRBJ2-2, with a tentative D call TRBD1 (6 bases). CDR1 and CDR2 (germline): PRHDT, FYEKMQ (reference sequence). The length of the CDR3 is 17 residues. The V and J ends lost 2 bases and 4 bases respectively, with 17 bases between them. In DNA form, the CDR3 reads TGTGCCAGCAGCTTACCTGGGACACTCAGAAGCACCGGGGAGCTGTTTTTT. Its protein product is CASSLPGTLRSTGELFF.

The chain is built from TRBV27 and TRBJ2-1; 10 nucleotides match TRBD2. V lost 6 bases and J lost 8; bases outside the gene matches: 13. The CDR3 has 16 amino acids. Germline V gives CDR1 MNHEY, CDR2 SMNVEV (reference sequence). The CDR3 reads CASSSVASGRGYEQFF. The CDR3, as DNA: TGTGCCAGCAGCTCCGTCGCGAGCGGGAGGGGGTATGAGCAGTTCTTC.

This rearrangement joins TRBV28 to TRBJ2-2; D unresolved. Trimming took off 8 bases at V and 0 bases at J, with 4 bases between the two ends. The CDR3 is 12 residues long. Germline assignment: CDR1 MDHEN and CDR2 SYDVKM. CDR3 DNA sequence: TGTGCCAGCGTATCGAACACCGGGGAGCTGTTTTTT. This gives the protein CASVSNTGELFF. The full variable domain, with the rest looked up from reference TRBV28 and TRBJ2-2, is DVKVTQSSRYLVKRTGEKVFLECVQDMDHENMFWYRQDPGLGLRLIYFSYDVKMKEKGDIPEGYSVSREKKERFSLILESASTNQTSMYLCASVSNTGELFFGEGSRLTVL.

V and J are TRBV9 and TRBJ1-1; 8 bases are shared with TRBD1. Trimming cost V 2 bases and J 1 base; bases outside gene matches: 10. The length of the CDR3 is 17 residues. Germline V gene sequence: CDR1 SGDLS, CDR2 YYNGEE. This chain's CDR3 is CASSVRPGGPRNTEAFF. DNA for the CDR3: TGTGCCAGCAGCGTGAGACCAGGGGGCCCGCGGAACACTGAAGCTTTCTTT.

The chain combines TRBV15 with TRBJ1-5; D perhaps matches TRBD1 (5 bases). The germline CDR1 and CDR2 sequences are LNHNV and YYDKDF (reference sequence). The V and J ends lost 3 bases and 0 bases respectively, with 12 bases between them. CDR3 length equals 16 residues. CDR3 region: CATSSEGVYSNQPQHF. The CDR3 DNA follows: TGTGCCACCAGCAGTGAAGGGGTTTATAGCAATCAGCCCCAGCATTTT.

The chain carries TRBV6-1 and TRBJ1-5; perhaps TRBD1 as D (5 bases). CDR1 is MNHNS and CDR2 is SASEGT in the germline V gene. Trimming took off 7 bases at V and 5 bases at J, with 15 bases between the two ends. This CDR3 comprises 14 residues. CDR3 bases: TGTGCCAGCACCTTTGGGACGGGTGATCAGCCCCAGCATTTT. It encodes CASTFGTGDQPQHF.

The V call is TRBV9, the J call TRBJ1-3, with D unclear. The CDR3 loop spans 15 amino acids. Trimming cost V 0 bases and J 0 bases, with 7 bases left between them. The germline V gene encodes CDR1 SGDLS and CDR2 YYNGEE. In DNA, the CDR3 is TGTGCCAGCAGCGTAGTAGGGAGCTCTGGAAACACCATATATTTT. Its translation: CASSVVGSSGNTIYF.

The chain recombines TRBV5-1 with TRBJ2-3; D ambiguous. CDR3 size: 14 residues. From germline, CDR1 is SGHRS and CDR2 YFSETQ. Trimming pared 1 base from V and 2 bases from J, leaving 8 bases between. CDR3 bases: TGCGCCAGCAGCTTGAGTCAGGTCACAGATACGCAGTATTTT. Protein: CASSLSQVTDTQYF.